These 4 T cell receptor beta chains share one sample of origin, sequenced in a study of blood T cell repertoires in COVID-19. The method was immunoSEQ multiplex PCR; TCRdb's version includes in-frame clones alone and lacks a portion of them. The sample consists of 210,000 or so clones, approximately 81% of them appearing once. The material sequenced was peripheral blood. Receptors were obtained from a human donor in a cohort sampled during active COVID-19.

The genes are TRBV5-1 and TRBJ2-7; D may be TRBD1 (7 bases). The germline V and J ends were trimmed by 4 bases and 4 bases, with 15 bases remaining between them. There are 14 residues in the CDR3. Germline V gene data show CDR1 as SGHRS and CDR2 as YFSETQ. The CDR3 sequence: CASSRAGGLYEQYF. The CDR3 DNA sequence: TGCGCCAGCAGCAGGGCAGGGGGGTTATACGAGCAGTACTTC. Supplemented by reference TRBV5-1 and TRBJ2-7, the full variable domain reads KAGVTQTPRYLIKTRGQQVTLSCSPISGHRSVSWYQQTPGQGLQFLFEYFSETQRNKGNFPGRFSGRQFSNSRSEMNVSTLELGDSALYLCASSRAGGLYEQYFGPGTRLTVT.

J is TRBJ2-1 and V is TRBV7-9, with 9 bases aligning to TRBD1. The length of the CDR3 is 15 residues. V lost 5 bases and J lost 7; bases outside the gene matches: 9. CDR1 SEHNR and CDR2 FQNEAQ come from the germline V gene (reference sequence). CDR3 in amino acids: CASSVSYGTGNEQFF. The CDR3 DNA reads as TGTGCCAGCAGCGTAAGCTACGGGACAGGGAATGAGCAGTTCTTC. The complete variable domain, with remaining parts taken from reference TRBV7-9 and TRBJ2-1, reads DTGVSQNPRHKITKRGQNVTFRCDPISEHNRLYWYRQTLGQGPEFLTYFQNEAQLEKSRLLSDRFSAERPKGSFSTLEIQRTEQGDSAMYLCASSVSYGTGNEQFFGPGTRLTVL.

This rearrangement joins TRBV4-1 to TRBJ2-1; D is undetermined. The CDR3 contains 15 residues. Deletions cut 0 bases from V and 10 bases from J, with 16 bases between. Germline CDR1 reads MGHRA; CDR2 reads YSYEKL. This CDR3 reads CASSQDLPPPSEQFF. The CDR3 DNA sequence: TGCGCCAGCAGCCAAGACCTTCCCCCCCCGTCGGAGCAGTTCTTC.

The rearrangement links TRBV4-2 to TRBJ1-1, with D unresolved. V lost 0 bases, J lost 1 base, and 12 bases lay in between. There are 16 residues in the CDR3. Germline CDR1 reads LGHNA; CDR2 reads YNFKEQ. The CDR3: CASSQDPGSGNTEAFF. In DNA, the CDR3 is TGTGCCAGCAGCCAAGATCCGGGTTCCGGGAACACTGAAGCTTTCTTT.